This record covers a single TCR beta chain. The CDR3 loop spans 13 amino acids. The ends were cut back, 4 bases at V and 4 bases at J, with 10 bases in the middle. Germline V lookup: CDR1 LGHDT, CDR2 YNNKEL (reference sequence). Assay used: immunoSEQ multiplex PCR; TCRdb lists only in-frame clones, some missing. The sample holds approximately 100,000 clones; 75% to 90% are singletons and the top ten take approximately 5%. This sample is drawn from a study of T cell responses to AZD1222 COVID-19 vaccine. This chain connects TRBV3-1 (or the pseudogene TRBV3-2) to TRBJ2-5, with D possibly being TRBD1 or TRBD2 (6 bases each). The material was peripheral blood, obtained on day 0 of AZD1222 vaccination. The clonotype was recovered from an adult in good health. CDR3 DNA: TGTGCCAGCAGCCCCCGGGGGCTAGAGACCCAGTACTTC. Residues: CASSPRGLETQYF.